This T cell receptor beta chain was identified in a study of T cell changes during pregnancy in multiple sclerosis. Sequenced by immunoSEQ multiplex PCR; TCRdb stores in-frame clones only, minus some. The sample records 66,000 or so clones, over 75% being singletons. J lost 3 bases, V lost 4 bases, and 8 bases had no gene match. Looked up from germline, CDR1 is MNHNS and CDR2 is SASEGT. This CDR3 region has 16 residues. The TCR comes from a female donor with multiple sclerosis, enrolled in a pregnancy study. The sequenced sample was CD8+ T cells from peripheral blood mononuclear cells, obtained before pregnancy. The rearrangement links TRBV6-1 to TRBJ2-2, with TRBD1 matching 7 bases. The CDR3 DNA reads TGTGCCAGCAGTGTGGGACAGTTACTTGACACCGGGGAGCTGTTTTTT. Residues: CASSVGQLLDTGELFF.